This T cell receptor (beta chain) was identified in a study of cytomegalovirus exposure and HLA in healthy donors. Broader study findings: Within the data, a cluster of highly shared sequence variants was likely a sequencing artifact. Earlier analysis yielded a pattern in which most TCR beta V segments were productive about 87% or about 30% of the time. The study recorded 150 to 200 TCR beta chains that were cytomegalovirus-associated.

A multiplex PCR was run with 60 Vbeta primers and 13 Jbeta primers. TCRdb's table, derived via immunoSEQ multiplex PCR, lists solely in-frame clones and lacks some. The sample lists about 120,000 clones; around 79% were seen once. Trimming left V 4 bases short and J 0 bases short, with 15 bases between. CDR1 is LGHNA and CDR2 is YNFKEQ in the germline V gene. This CDR3 is built from 16 residues. This clone was detected only once. Its specificity is unknown. The specimen sequenced was PBMCs. The chain is built from TRBV4-2 and TRBJ1-2; tentatively, D is TRBD1 (5 bases). The sequence was obtained from a woman in her thirties in good health and CMV-seropositive. The CDR3 DNA is TGTGCCAGCAGCCGTACAGGATCAGGGCCTAACTATGGCTACACCTTC. It yields the protein CASSRTGSGPNYGYTF.